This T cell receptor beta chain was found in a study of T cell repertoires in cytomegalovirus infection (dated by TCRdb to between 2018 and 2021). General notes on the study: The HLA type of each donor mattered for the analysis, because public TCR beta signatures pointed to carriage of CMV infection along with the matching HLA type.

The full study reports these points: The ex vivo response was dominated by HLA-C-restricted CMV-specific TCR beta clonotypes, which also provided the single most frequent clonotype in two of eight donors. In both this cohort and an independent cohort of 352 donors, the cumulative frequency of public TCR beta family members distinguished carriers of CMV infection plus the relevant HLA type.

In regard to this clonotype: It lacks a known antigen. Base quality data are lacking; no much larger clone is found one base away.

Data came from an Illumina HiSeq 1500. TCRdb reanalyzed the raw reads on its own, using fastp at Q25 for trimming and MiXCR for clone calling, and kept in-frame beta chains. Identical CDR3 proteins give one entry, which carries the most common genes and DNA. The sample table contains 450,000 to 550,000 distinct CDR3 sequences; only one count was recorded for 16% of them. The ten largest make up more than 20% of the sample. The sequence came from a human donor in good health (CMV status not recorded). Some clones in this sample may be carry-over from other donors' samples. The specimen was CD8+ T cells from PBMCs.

The encoded CDR3 is CASSRTLSTDTQYF. In nucleotide form, the sequence is TGTGCCAGCAGCCGGACTCTTAGCACAGATACGCAGTATTTT. Recombination linked TRBV7-7 to TRBJ2-3; TRBD2 is possibly the D segment (5 matching bases). Looking up the germline V gene (reference sequence) yields CDR1 SSHAT and CDR2 FNYEAQ. Deletion took 5 bases off V and 0 bases off J, with a span of 9 bases between the germline ends. The CDR3 sequence holds 14 residues, the cysteine and phenylalanine included. Just the 42-base CDR3 DNA is kept, in frame starting at base 1.